One and the same sample provided the 5 T cell receptor beta chains below, sequenced in a study of blood T cell repertoires in COVID-19. TCRdb's copy holds only in-frame clones and misses some; the assay was immunoSEQ multiplex PCR. The repertoire holds 58,000 or so clones, around 85% seen once, with about 8% in the top ten. Sequenced input: peripheral blood. These receptors came from a woman in her 70s with active COVID-19.

The genes are TRBV7-2 and TRBJ1-1; D remains unclear. CDR1 is SGHTA and CDR2 is FQGNSA in the germline V gene. The length of the CDR3 is 14 residues. V dropped 1 base and J dropped 2 bases, with 8 bases sitting between them. CDR3 DNA: TGTGCCAGCAGCTTAGATGTATCCAACACTGAAGCTTTCTTT. It translates to CASSLDVSNTEAFF.

This clone was recorded only once. The J gene is TRBJ1-5, the V gene TRBV5-5; D perhaps matches TRBD1 (6 bases). Trimming left V 3 bases short and J 3 bases short, with 22 bases between. There are 18 residues in the CDR3. CDR1 SGHKS and CDR2 YYEKEE come from the germline V gene (reference sequence). CDR3 loop: CASSSGSWAQGFNQPQHF. CDR3 coding DNA: TGTGCCAGCAGCTCGGGATCTTGGGCACAGGGTTTCAATCAGCCCCAGCATTTT. The entire variable domain, with the rest obtained from reference TRBV5-5 and TRBJ1-5, is as follows: DAGVTQSPTHLIKTRGQQVTLRCSPISGHKSVSWYQQVLGQGPQFIFQYYEKEERGRGNFPDRFSARQFPNYSSELNVNALLLGDSALYLCASSSGSWAQGFNQPQHFGDGTRLSIL.

J is TRBJ2-3 and V is TRBV7-3; 7 bases line up with TRBD2. V shed 5 bases, J shed 4 bases, and the junction held 9 bases outside the gene matches. This CDR3 is built from 15 residues. Looked up from germline, CDR1 is SGHTA and CDR2 is FQGTGA. CDR3 sequence: CASSPPSGKADTQYF. In nucleotides, the CDR3 is TGTGCCAGCAGCCCCCCGAGCGGGAAGGCAGATACGCAGTATTTT.

The sample holds a few counts of this clone. V usage is TRBV27 and J usage is TRBJ2-1; D is undetermined. The CDR3 extends over 13 amino acids. Germline CDR1 MNHEY, CDR2 SMNVEV (reference sequence). With 3 bases removed from V and 6 bases from J, the gap between germline ends came to 9 bases. In DNA form, the CDR3 reads TGTGCCAGCAGTTTTCGCAGAGGCAATGAGCAGTTCTTC. Translation: CASSFRRGNEQFF.

In this sample, this clone turned up once. The V gene is TRBV19, the J gene TRBJ1-2; D is perhaps TRBD1 (6 bases). The CDR3 runs to 15 residues. V gave up 7 bases and J gave up 3 bases, with 18 bases separating them. Germline-derived CDR1 and CDR2 are LNHDA and SQIVND (reference sequence). The CDR3 here is CASTHIEQGYYGYTF. The CDR3 nucleotides are TGTGCCAGTACCCACATCGAACAGGGCTACTATGGCTACACCTTC.